The T cell receptor (beta chain) under discussion was sequenced for a study of vaccination and CD4 T cells after COVID-19. With the Oncomine TCR Beta short-read assay, DNA from cultured CD4+ T cells was sequenced. Cultured CD4+ T cells were the source of extracted genomic DNA. TCRdb passed the PCR reads through MiXCR, listing each CDR3 protein once. The sample shows more than 10,000 distinct CDR3 sequences, around 38% of them seen only once. This clonotype was seen more than once but under ten times. Its matching antigen is unknown. Noted treatment: approximately nine-day PBMC culture with coronavirus spike peptide pools or control peptides (ViraFEST assay). ViraFEST used peptide pools to expand antigen-specific T cells, then sequenced TCRs. Sample: CD4+ T cells from blood, cultured in vitro. This TCR came from a human donor who had recovered from COVID-19.

The CDR3 DNA sequence: TGCAGTGCTACCGGGACTAGCTTTGTCAATGAGCAGTTCTTC. It is translated as CSATGTSFVNEQFF. The chain recombines TRBV20-1 with TRBJ2-1, with 9 positions matching TRBD2. CDR1 is DFQATT and CDR2 is SNEGSKA in the germline V gene (reference sequence). J was trimmed by 6 bases and V by 4 bases; bases with no gene match: 7. This CDR3 spans 14 amino acids.